This TCR beta chain was sequenced during a study of CD8 T cells in Susac syndrome. With random hexamers, reverse transcription was performed on about 0.45 to 1 ug of RNA. Multiplex immunoSEQ PCR targeted 54 Vbeta and 13 Jbeta TCR beta segments. TCRdb re-derived calls from the immunoSEQ multiplex PCR reads in MiXCR, one entry per CDR3 protein. The sample lists some 180,000 distinct CDR3 sequences; approximately 94% were seen once. Negative isolation was applied to CD8+ and CD4+ T cells, and FACS enrichment was applied to TEMRA cells. The germline V and J ends were trimmed by 3 bases and 8 bases, with 11 bases remaining between them. This CDR3 has 12 amino acids. Germline assignment: CDR1 DFQATT and CDR2 SNEGSKA (reference sequence).

Sample: CD4+ T cells from PBMCs. The V gene is TRBV20-1, the J gene TRBJ2-1, with a possible D match to TRBD2 (6 bases). This receptor was identified in a human donor in good health. CDR3 region: CSASGGADEQFF. CDR3 DNA: TGCAGTGCTAGCGGGGGAGCGGATGAGCAGTTCTTC.